This T cell receptor beta chain stems from a study of blood T cell repertoires in COVID-19. At the level of the study: Italy, Spain and the United States were the sources of the convalescent and acute COVID-19 samples.

Sequencing was performed with immunoSEQ multiplex PCR; in TCRdb, only in-frame clones are kept and a portion is missing. Seen here are about 180,000 clones, more than 70% observed once, and the top ten hold 7.5% to 10%. The V end lost 0 bases, the J end lost 5 bases, and 13 bases lay between the germline ends. The germline V gene has CDR1 ENHRY and CDR2 SYGVKD. There are 16 residues in the CDR3. This clone was counted ten times or more. Participant ages covered about 18 to 100 years across some 25 US areas. Participants' reported clinical history set cohort assignment. Two negative PCRs, clearance, or symptom resolution characterized the recovered Cohort 3 donors.

The chain joins TRBV10-3 to TRBJ2-2, with TRBD1 as a possible D gene (7 bases). The sample taken for sequencing was PBMCs or T cells enriched from blood (not recorded which). The clonotype originates from a woman under 40 who had recovered from COVID-19. The CDR3 DNA follows: TGTGCCATCAGTGAGTCGTCCCAGGGGGGAACCGGGGAGCTGTTTTTT. Amino acid sequence: CAISESSQGGTGELFF.